A single T cell receptor (beta chain) is shown here with its context. Its antigen is undetermined. Clones were read by immunoSEQ multiplex PCR, and TCRdb kept only the in-frame ones, dropping some. The sample has about 110,000 clones, around 89% seen once. Collection occurred without any documented infections or immune events in donors. The CDR3 contains 14 residues. Germline V gene lookup returns CDR1 KGHSH and CDR2 LQKENI. V was shortened by 6 bases and J by 0 bases, with 9 bases between the two germline ends. This entry is derived from a study of identifying expanded T cells in peripheral blood. Notes on the study in general: Roughly two-week clone count variance significantly increased as total template count grew. Technical replicates showed roughly 1.2 changed clones; approximately 2 weeks 15 to 20; four weeks 19.

The sequenced sample was blood. The TCR sequence derives from a person aged 18-70 years in good health. The rearrangement uses TRBV18 and TRBJ1-5, with TRBD1 as a possible D gene (6 bases). CDR3 residues: CASSEGVSNQPQHF. CDR3 nucleotide sequence: TGTGCCAGCTCGGAGGGGGTTAGCAATCAGCCCCAGCATTTT.